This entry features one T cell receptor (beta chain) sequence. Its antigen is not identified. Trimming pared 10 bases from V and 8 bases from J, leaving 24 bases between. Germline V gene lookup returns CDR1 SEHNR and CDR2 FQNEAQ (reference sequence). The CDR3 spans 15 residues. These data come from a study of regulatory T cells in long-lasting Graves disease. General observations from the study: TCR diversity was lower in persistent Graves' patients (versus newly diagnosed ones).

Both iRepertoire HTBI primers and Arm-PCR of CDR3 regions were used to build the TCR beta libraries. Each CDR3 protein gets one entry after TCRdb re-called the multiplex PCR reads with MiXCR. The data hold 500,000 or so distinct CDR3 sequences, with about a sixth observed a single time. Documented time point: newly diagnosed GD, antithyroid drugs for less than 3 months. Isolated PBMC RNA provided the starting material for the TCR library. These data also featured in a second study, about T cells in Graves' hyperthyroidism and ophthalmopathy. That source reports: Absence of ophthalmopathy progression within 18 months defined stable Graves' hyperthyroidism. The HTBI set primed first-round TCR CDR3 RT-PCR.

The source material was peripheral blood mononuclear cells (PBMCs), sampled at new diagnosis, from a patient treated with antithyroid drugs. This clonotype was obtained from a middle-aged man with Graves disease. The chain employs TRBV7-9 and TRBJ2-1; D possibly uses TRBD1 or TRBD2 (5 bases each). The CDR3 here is CATWGYPQSPHEQFF. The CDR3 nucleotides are TGTGCCACCTGGGGGTACCCGCAATCTCCGCATGAGCAGTTCTTC.